This T cell receptor beta chain was recorded in a study of cytomegalovirus exposure and HLA in healthy donors. Study-level results: There were several of the most significant clusters that appeared linked to common viral pathogens in a later analysis. Analysis performed later found 16,951 TCR beta sequences associated with HLA alleles at 0.05 false discovery rate.

PCR primers comprised 60 Vbeta and 13 Jbeta primers. The assay was immunoSEQ multiplex PCR, and TCRdb's table has in-frame clones only and misses some. The sample table includes about 140,000 clones. About this clone: The target antigen is unknown.

This CDR3 region has 19 residues. The material sequenced was PBMCs. The clonotype comes from a woman under 30 in good health and CMV-seronegative. This chain joins TRBV12-2 and TRBJ2-7; TRBD2, as called in the table, went unchecked against the DNA. TRBV12-2 is labeled a pseudogene. CDR3 bases: TGTGCAAGTCGCTTAGAAGGTTCGAGCGGATGTACGGCCCACTACGAGCAGTACGTC. It is translated as CASRLEGSSGCTAHYEQYV.